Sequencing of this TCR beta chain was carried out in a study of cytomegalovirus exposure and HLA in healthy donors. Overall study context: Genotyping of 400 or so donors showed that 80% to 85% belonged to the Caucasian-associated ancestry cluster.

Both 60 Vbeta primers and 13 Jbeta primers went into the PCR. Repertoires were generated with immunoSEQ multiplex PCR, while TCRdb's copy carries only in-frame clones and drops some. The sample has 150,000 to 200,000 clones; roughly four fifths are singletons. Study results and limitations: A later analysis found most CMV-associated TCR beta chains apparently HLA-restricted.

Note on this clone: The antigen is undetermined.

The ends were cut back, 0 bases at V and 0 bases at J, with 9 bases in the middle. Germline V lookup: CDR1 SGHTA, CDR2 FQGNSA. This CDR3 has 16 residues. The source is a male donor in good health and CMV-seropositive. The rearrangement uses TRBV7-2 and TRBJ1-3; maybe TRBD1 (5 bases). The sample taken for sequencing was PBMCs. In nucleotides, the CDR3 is TGTGCCAGCAGCTTAGCCGGGGGGAACTCTGGAAACACCATATATTTT. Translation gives CASSLAGGNSGNTIYF.